These 20 T cell receptor beta chains came from one sample sequenced in a study of cytomegalovirus exposure and HLA in healthy donors. 13 Jbeta primers and 60 Vbeta primers were used for the PCR. Profiling relied on immunoSEQ multiplex PCR, and the TCRdb table lists in-frame clones only, not all of them. This table holds fewer than 200,000 clones, about 88% found once. The specimen sequenced was PBMCs. The receptors shown here come from a girl in the first two years of life in good health and CMV-seronegative.

The V call is TRBV27, the J call TRBJ2-1; TRBD2 aligns across 12 bases. With V trimmed by 5 bases and J by 9 bases, 5 bases remained unmatched. Germline V gives CDR1 MNHEY, CDR2 SMNVEV (reference sequence). CDR3 length equals 14 residues. CDR3 DNA sequence: TGTGCCAGCAGTAAACGGACTAGCGGGGCTGAGCAGTTCTTC. Its translation is CASSKRTSGAEQFF.

This chain joins TRBV5-4 and TRBJ2-7; no reliable D call. Germline CDR1 is SGHNT and CDR2 is YYREEE (reference sequence). Deletions cut 0 bases from V and 5 bases from J, with 12 bases between. The CDR3 sequence is 14 residues long. The CDR3 DNA sequence: TGTGCCAGCAGCTTGGAGTCCGGGTTCGACGAGCAGTACTTC. This encodes CASSLESGFDEQYF.

The V call is TRBV7-2, the J call TRBJ1-5, with D hard to call. With 2 bases removed from V and 3 bases from J, the gap between germline ends came to 17 bases. The CDR3 contains 17 residues. Germline loops: CDR1 SGHTA, CDR2 FQGNSA. CDR3 sequence reads: CASSLFRRAGFNQPQHF. CDR3 DNA sequence: TGTGCCAGCAGCTTATTTCGACGGGCGGGGTTCAATCAGCCCCAGCATTTT.

A single count supports this clone. The chain uses TRBV6-1 and TRBJ2-5, with D unclear. Trimming removed 3 bases from V and 7 bases from J, with 18 bases in between. This CDR3 spans 15 amino acids. Germline V lookup: CDR1 MNHNS, CDR2 SASEGT. The CDR3 DNA reads as TGTGCCAGCAGTGAGGCTAACGGGTTTCTGAGGACCCAGTACTTC. Residues: CASSEANGFLRTQYF.

The chain uses TRBV19 and TRBJ1-4, with 7 bases identical to TRBD1. Germline CDR1 and CDR2: LNHDA and SQIVND (reference sequence). This CDR3 contains 14 residues. V shed 3 bases and J 6 bases; nucleotides not matched to a gene: 4. CDR3 in DNA: TGTGCCAGTAGTATTCGACAGGGACATGAAAAACTGTTTTTT. Translated: CASSIRQGHEKLFF.

The rearrangement uses TRBV11-2 and TRBJ2-7, with a tentative D call TRBD2 (5 bases). Germline CDR1 is SGHAT and CDR2 is FQNNGV. The CDR3 is 14 amino acids. The germline V and J ends were trimmed by 7 bases and 0 bases, with 13 bases remaining between them. For the CDR3, the DNA is TGTGCCAGCACCCCGGCGGGCTCCTCCTACGAGCAGTACTTC. It encodes CASTPAGSSYEQYF.

This clone occurred once. This chain connects TRBV5-1 to TRBJ2-7; the match to TRBD1 covers 10 bases. J gave up 2 bases and V 4 bases, and 3 bases lay outside the gene matches. There are 14 residues in the CDR3. Germline V gives CDR1 SGHRS, CDR2 YFSETQ. The CDR3 here is CASSADRGPYEQYF. CDR3 in DNA: TGCGCCAGCAGCGCTGACAGGGGGCCCTACGAGCAGTACTTC.

V and J are TRBV10-3 and TRBJ1-1; D gene ambiguous. Looked up from germline, CDR1 is ENHRY and CDR2 is SYGVKD. The CDR3 consists of 13 residues. The V end was cut by 3 bases, the J end by 2 bases, with 7 bases between. The CDR3 DNA is TGTGCCATCAGTGACCCACATAACACTGAAGCTTTCTTT. Amino acids: CAISDPHNTEAFF.

This clone was seen a handful of times. The chain joins TRBV6-1 to TRBJ1-2; 9 nucleotides match TRBD1. The CDR3 is 14 residues long. CDR1 MNHNS and CDR2 SASEGT come from the germline V gene. V gave up 6 bases and J gave up 8 bases; unmatched junction bases: 10. The CDR3 protein is CASRRQGDLGGYTF. CDR3 sequence (DNA): TGTGCCAGCAGGAGACAGGGGGATCTTGGAGGCTACACCTTC.

Comments on this clone: The sample holds other DNA sequences that translate to the same CDR3. The CDR3 DNA is TGTGCCAGCAGCTTAGTTGCGGGGGGCTCCTACGAGCAGTACTTC. Translation gives CASSLVAGGSYEQYF. The J gene is TRBJ2-7, the V gene TRBV7-2; 8 bases align to TRBD2. The V and J ends lost 1 base and 0 bases, in that order; junction bases with no gene match: 2. From germline, CDR1 is SGHTA and CDR2 FQGNSA. The CDR3 has 15 residues.

The chain employs TRBV27 and TRBJ2-7; 10 bases line up with TRBD1. The germline gives CDR1 MNHEY, CDR2 SMNVEV (reference sequence). V shed 7 bases, J shed 2 bases, and the junction held 8 bases outside the gene matches. The CDR3 totals 15 residues. CDR3 in DNA: TGTGCCAGCATTCCCTGGGGGACAGGGGCCTACGAGCAGTACTTC. Protein product: CASIPWGTGAYEQYF.

The V call is TRBV19, the J call TRBJ1-2; 8 nucleotides match TRBD1. The CDR3 contains 16 residues. The V and J ends lost 3 bases and 5 bases, in that order; junction bases with no gene match: 11. The germline gives CDR1 LNHDA, CDR2 SQIVND (reference sequence). The CDR3: CASSITRTGREYGYTF. The CDR3 DNA sequence: TGTGCCAGTAGTATCACCCGGACAGGGAGGGAATATGGCTACACCTTC.

The V and J genes are TRBV7-6 and TRBJ2-3, with D maybe TRBD2 (6 bases). This CDR3 is built from 15 residues. The V end lost 1 base, the J end lost 0 bases, and 8 bases lay between the germline ends. Germline lookup yields CDR1 SGHVS and CDR2 FNYEAQ. DNA for the CDR3: TGTGCCAGCAGCTTAGTGGGGACTAGCACAGATACGCAGTATTTT. Translating it yields CASSLVGTSTDTQYF.

V gene TRBV6-6 combines with J gene TRBJ2-7; TRBD1 aligns across 11 bases. The CDR3 length is 15 residues. The V segment lost 1 base and the J segment 3 bases; nucleotides outside the gene matches: 2. In germline, CDR1 is MNHNY, CDR2 SVGAGI (reference sequence). CDR3 nucleotides: TGTGCCAGCAGTTACTTGGGACAGGGGGGCTACGAGCAGTACTTC. Its protein is CASSYLGQGGYEQYF.

The V and J genes are TRBV4-1 and TRBJ1-1, with TRBD1 identical over 7 bases. J gave up 0 bases and V 1 base, and 8 bases lay outside the gene matches. Germline values: CDR1 MGHRA, CDR2 YSYEKL. This CDR3 spans 17 amino acids. CDR3 sequence reads: CASSQARTGDMNTEAFF. In DNA, the CDR3 is TGCGCCAGCAGCCAAGCGAGAACAGGGGACATGAACACTGAAGCTTTCTTT.

This clone was observed a single time. V and J are TRBV9 and TRBJ2-7; the match to TRBD2 covers 11 bases. The germline V gene has CDR1 SGDLS and CDR2 YYNGEE. Unmatched junction bases numbered 14, after V lost 3 bases and J lost 0 bases. CDR3 length: 19 residues. CDR3 nucleotide sequence: TGTGCCAGCAGCGCGGGGGACAGCGAGACTAGCGGGACCTCCTACGAGCAGTACTTC. This gives the protein CASSAGDSETSGTSYEQYF. Complete variable domain (other parts from reference TRBV9 and TRBJ2-7): DSGVTQTPKHLITATGQRVTLRCSPRSGDLSVYWYQQSLDQGLQFLIQYYNGEERAKGNILERFSAQQFPDLHSELNLSSLELGDSALYFCASSAGDSETSGTSYEQYFGPGTRLTVT.

CDR3 region: CASSLAGEGQTEAFF. CDR3 nucleotide sequence: TGTGCCAGCAGCTTGGCCGGGGAGGGGCAAACTGAAGCTTTCTTT. The J gene is TRBJ1-1, the V gene TRBV5-4, with a weak D call TRBD1 (5 bases). This CDR3 is 15 amino acids long. Trimming pared 0 bases from V and 5 bases from J, leaving 14 bases between. Germline V gives CDR1 SGHNT, CDR2 YYREEE (reference sequence).

The chain carries TRBV5-1 and TRBJ2-3, with TRBD1 matching over 9 bases. The germline CDR1 and CDR2 sequences are SGHRS and YFSETQ. The CDR3 extends over 14 amino acids. V lost 4 bases and J lost 3; bases outside the gene matches: 3. CDR3 sequence (DNA): TGCGCCAGCAGCGTGACAGGGGGAACAGATACGCAGTATTTT. This codes for CASSVTGGTDTQYF.

This clone turned up a few times. The J gene is TRBJ2-3, the V gene TRBV9; D gene ambiguous. Germline loops: CDR1 SGDLS, CDR2 YYNGEE. V was clipped by 0 bases and J by 6 bases, with 8 bases between them. This CDR3 has 13 amino acids. CDR3 bases: TGTGCCAGCAGCGTAGCCCCTCAGGATACGCAGTATTTT. Translated: CASSVAPQDTQYF.

The chain uses TRBV10-3 and TRBJ1-5, with a possible D match to TRBD1 (6 bases). This CDR3 region has 17 residues. Germline V gene data show CDR1 as ENHRY and CDR2 as SYGVKD. V was trimmed by 3 bases and J by 5 bases, leaving 20 bases between them. The CDR3 loop reads CAISDSGGAGSDQPQHF. CDR3 nucleotide sequence: TGTGCCATCAGTGACTCCGGGGGGGCAGGGAGTGATCAGCCCCAGCATTTT.